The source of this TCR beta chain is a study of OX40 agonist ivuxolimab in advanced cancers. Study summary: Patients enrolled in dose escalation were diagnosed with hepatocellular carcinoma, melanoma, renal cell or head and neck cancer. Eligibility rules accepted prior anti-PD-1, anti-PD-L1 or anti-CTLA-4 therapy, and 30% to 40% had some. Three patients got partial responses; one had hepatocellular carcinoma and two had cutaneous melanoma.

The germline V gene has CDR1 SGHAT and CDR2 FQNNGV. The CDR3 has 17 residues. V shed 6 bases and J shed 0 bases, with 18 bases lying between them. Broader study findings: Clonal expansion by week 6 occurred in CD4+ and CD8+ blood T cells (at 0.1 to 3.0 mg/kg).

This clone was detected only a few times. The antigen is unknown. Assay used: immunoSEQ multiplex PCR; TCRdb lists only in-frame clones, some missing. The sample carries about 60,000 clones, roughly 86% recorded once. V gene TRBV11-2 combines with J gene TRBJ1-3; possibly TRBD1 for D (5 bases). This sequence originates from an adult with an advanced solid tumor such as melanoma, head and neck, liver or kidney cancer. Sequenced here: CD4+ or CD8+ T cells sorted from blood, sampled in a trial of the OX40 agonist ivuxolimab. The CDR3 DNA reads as TGTGCCAGCAGGGGGGGTTGGCGGCAGCTCTCTGGAAACACCATATATTTT. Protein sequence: CASRGGWRQLSGNTIYF.